This record concerns one T cell receptor (beta chain) sequence. Its antigen is unidentified. The sample belongs to a study of identical twins. Study findings and constraints: Out-of-frame alpha sequences common to twins exhibited a surplus of low generation probability. Conclusions were drawn cross-sectionally by statistical analysis, without following the same donors.

Between the trimmed V and J ends, which lost 2 bases and 9 bases, there was a span of 17 bases. This CDR3 has 15 amino acids. Looked up from germline, CDR1 is MNHEY and CDR2 is SVGEGT. TCRdb fed the 5' RACE reads into MiXCR, producing one record per CDR3 protein. Here the sample spans some 240,000 distinct CDR3 sequences, under 12% being singletons. This receptor was taken from a man in his forties or fifties in good health. The chain uses TRBV6-2 or TRBV6-3 and TRBJ1-5; perhaps TRBD1 as D (6 bases). Sequencing was done on a sample of memory T cells sorted from blood. The CDR3 nucleotides read TGTGCCAGCAGTTACCAGGAGGGGGACGTTCGGCCCCAGCATTTT. Its translation is CASSYQEGDVRPQHF.